The present T cell receptor beta chain was sequenced within a study of blood T cell repertoires in COVID-19 (dated by TCRdb to between 2020 and 2021). For the wider study: Samples from collaborators originated in the United States, Italy and Spain and spanned both the acute and convalescent phases of COVID-19. Sample metadata almost always included a de-identified subject ID, COVID-19 status, age in years and sex. The repertoires were released in a freely available public database meant as a resource for research on the immune response to SARS-CoV-2. Where available, HLA class I and class II types were obtained from metadata supplied by the sample provider rather than from assay-based typing. Subjects who had been exposed to COVID-19, were actively infected with it, or had recovered from it provided the deeply sampled blood TCRbeta repertoires that made up the dataset. The material from the prospective study consisted of cDNA or gDNA derived from T cells, B-cell-depleted T cells, or PBMCs. The samples were drawn from two sources: the first 160 participants of the ongoing ImmuneRACE study, and 1,000 to 1,500 subjects contributed by 6 global collaborators. Beyond this particular receptor, the publication reports: Clinical and demographic metadata were provided uncurated, with the amount varying by source and participant.

TCRbeta CDR3 regions were amplified from genomic DNA by means of the immunoSEQ Assay, a bias-controlled multiplex PCR. Under the source paper's analysis protocol: Within the assay, amplification of reference gene primers was used to estimate how many nucleated cells each sample contained. Sequence reads were collapsed and filtered to measure the absolute abundance of every unique TCRbeta CDR3 rearrangement. For each sample, productive Simpson clonality was calculated by taking the square root of Simpson's diversity index across productive rearrangements. This immuneACCESS table, as held by TCRdb, lists in-frame sequences with V and J called but not all clones. Of the missing ones, under half trace to an unresolved V gene in checked studies; the others have no known cause. The DNA was the basis for D and trimming; V, J and clone size are from that table. In this sample the table shows under 150,000 clones, 90% of which occur a single time. The ten largest clonotypes hold about 1.9% of the sample.

Whole blood was collected in K2EDTA tubes by collaborating institutions according to the institutions' own protocols. For TCRbeta analysis, collaborators shipped samples as frozen whole blood, isolated PBMCs, or DNA extracted from either of those sample types. The germline V gene sets CDR1 to SGHRS and CDR2 to YFSETQ. The CDR3 starts with the cysteine, ends with the phenylalanine, and has 15 residues. Solely the CDR3 DNA is kept, with 45 bases framed from the first base. Germline trimming amounts to 5 bases on V and 3 bases on J, with 7 as the count of junction bases outside the gene matches. Notes on this clone: This receptor's antigen is unknown. No per-base quality is available; no much larger clone lies one base away.

This clonotype was sampled from a human donor with active COVID-19. The donor label of this sample is uncertain. The sequence is built from TRBV5-1 and TRBJ2-7, with 11 bases aligning to TRBD2. The material sequenced was peripheral blood. This receptor carries the CDR3 CASRLAGVEGYEQYF. The nucleotide sequence is TGCGCCAGCAGACTAGCGGGGGTAGAGGGCTACGAGCAGTACTTC.